This TCR beta chain was recovered during a study of T cell responses to AZD1222 COVID-19 vaccine. V lost 7 bases to trimming and J lost 6 bases, with 13 bases between them. The CDR3 spans 13 residues. About this clone itself: Its antigen is currently unknown.

Sequenced by immunoSEQ multiplex PCR; TCRdb stores in-frame clones only, minus some. The table has under 200,000 clones, over 85% seen once. Study observations and caveats: Among AZD1222 vaccinees, only 6 or 7 were seropositive at baseline. Samples come after the peak T cell response, not at day 14.

The sequence derives from an adult who received the MenACWY meningococcal vaccine as a control. The rearrangement uses TRBV12-3 or TRBV12-4 and TRBJ1-5; D ambiguous. The sequencing used peripheral blood, collected 28 days after the second dose of the MenACWY control vaccine. In DNA, the CDR3 is TGTGCCAGCACCCCTGGGGTCGGTCAGCCCCAGCATTTT. Translating it yields CASTPGVGQPQHF.